This T cell receptor (beta chain) was found in a study of blood T cell repertoires in COVID-19. Study-wide background: In each case, the material was cDNA or gDNA derived from T cells, B-cell-depleted T cells, or PBMCs.

Sequencing used immunoSEQ multiplex PCR; TCRdb keeps in-frame clones, though not all of them. The table shows 150,000 to 200,000 clones, with around 80% occurring only once. This clone was found once. The sequenced material came from PBMCs or T cells enriched from blood (not recorded which). The source is a man between 45 and 60 years old who had recovered from COVID-19.

CDR3 DNA sequence: TGTGCCAGTAGTATCTCGTTTAAAGAGACCCAGTACTTC. It codes for CASSISFKETQYF. The chain uses TRBV19 and TRBJ2-5, with D unresolved. The V gene's germline CDR1 is LNHDA and CDR2 SQIVND (reference sequence). Trimming removed 3 bases from V and 3 bases from J, with 8 bases in between. This CDR3 comprises 13 residues.